These T cell receptor beta chains were read from a single sample in a study of shared clonotypes between healthy human individuals. The protocol was immunoSEQ multiplex PCR, while the TCRdb copy is restricted to in-frame clones and leaves out a portion. The sample lists about 2,200,000 clones, about 93% occurring once. Input material: naive CD8+ T cells from PBMCs. Receptors were obtained from a man younger than 35 in good health. Some clones in this sample may be carry-over from other donors' samples. Both conserved end residues are part of each CDR3. D genes are given only for firm matches. Clone size, where shown, is once, few, many, or a class for clones that have expanded.

once	TRBV9	.	TRBJ2-7	TGTGCCAGCAGCCCCCTGGATGGCGAGCAGTACTTC	CASSPLDGEQYF
.	TRBV13	TRBD1	TRBJ2-7	TGTGCCAGCAGCTCCGGGACAGGGGGCTCCTACGAGCAGTACTTC	CASSSGTGGSYEQYF
.	TRBV27	TRBD1	TRBJ2-5	TGTGCCAGCAGTTCAATTACAGGGGACAGGGAGAGGGAGACCCAGTACTTC	CASSSITGDRERETQYF
.	TRBV27	.	TRBJ1-4	TGTGCCAGCAGTCCCACGGGGTGGGTAAATGAAAAACTGTTTTTT	CASSPTGWVNEKLFF
.	TRBV28	.	TRBJ2-7	TGTGCCAGCAGGGACCCTTCGAGGGGCGCTTTTTTCGACGAGCAGTACTTC	CASRDPSRGAFFDEQYF
.	TRBV10-3	.	TRBJ2-7	TGTGCCATCAGTGGCGACCTCTCGGGAGAGCAGTACTTC	CAISGDLSGEQYF
.	TRBV10-3	.	TRBJ2-7	TGTGCCATCAGTGAACCTAGCGAAGCCTACGAGCAGTACTTC	CAISEPSEAYEQYF
once	TRBV6-5	.	TRBJ1-2	TGTGCCAGCAGTTACTCGGGGGGCGACTACACCTTC	CASSYSGGDYTF
.	TRBV27	TRBD1	TRBJ2-1	TGTGCCAGCACCAAGACAGGGGGGCCCTACAATGAGCAGTTCTTC	CASTKTGGPYNEQFF
.	TRBV11-2	.	TRBJ1-4	TGTGCCAGCAGCTTAGAGTACGGTAATGAAAAACTGTTTTTT	CASSLEYGNEKLFF
.	TRBV11-2	.	TRBJ1-5	TGTGCCAGCAGCCGTGCAGGGCCGCCCCAGCATTTT	CASSRAGPPQHF
.	TRBV6-1	.	TRBJ2-7	TGTGCCAGCACCTTAAAAAACAGAGAGCAGTACTTC	CASTLKNREQYF
.	TRBV7-9	.	TRBJ1-2	TGTGCCAGCAGCTTAGCACCCGGCCACAGGGTTGGGGGCGGCTACACCTTC	CASSLAPGHRVGGGYTF
.	TRBV4-1	.	TRBJ1-5	TGCGCCAGCAGCCAGATACGGGATCAGCCCCAGCATTTT	CASSQIRDQPQHF
.	TRBV5-1	.	TRBJ1-2	TGCGCCAGCAGCGAAATATACAGGGACAACTATGGCTACACCTTC	CASSEIYRDNYGYTF
.	TRBV11-2	.	TRBJ2-7	TGTGCCAGCAGCTTCTCGGGATCGGGGGTCTACGAGCAGTACTTC	CASSFSGSGVYEQYF
.	TRBV7-9	.	TRBJ1-1	TGTGCCAGCAGCGGCCCGAGTAGTGGGAACACTGAAGCTTTCTTT	CASSGPSSGNTEAFF
.	TRBV15	.	TRBJ2-1	TGTGCCACCAGCAGATCCAGCTCCTACAATGAGCAGTTCTTC	CATSRSSSYNEQFF
.	TRBV6-6	.	TRBJ1-2	TGTGCCAGCAGTTATCAGCCTAAGGTGGATGGCTACACCTTC	CASSYQPKVDGYTF
.	TRBV4-1	TRBD1	TRBJ2-1	TGCGCCAGCAGCCCCAGACGGGACAGGGGCTACAATGAGCAGTTCTTC	CASSPRRDRGYNEQFF
.	TRBV28	.	TRBJ1-5	TGTGCCAGCAGTTTATCGGGGGGGGCTTTTAATCAGCCCCAGCATTTT	CASSLSGGAFNQPQHF
.	TRBV2	.	TRBJ2-7	TGTGCCAGCAGTCATATAAACCTCAGGAATTCCTACGAGCAGTACTTC	CASSHINLRNSYEQYF
.	TRBV4-1	TRBD1	TRBJ1-2	TGCGCCAGCAGCCACCCTCGGACAGGGCTGGCTGGCGCAGACTATGGCTACACCTTC	CASSHPRTGLAGADYGYTF
once	TRBV2	.	TRBJ2-7	TGTGCCAGCAGTGGAGGACAGAGTCACGCCGGCGAGCAGTACTTC	CASSGGQSHAGEQYF
once	TRBV27	TRBD2	TRBJ2-1	TGTGCCAGCAGTTCGCCGGGACTAGCGGGAGAGGGGGAGCAGTTCTTC	CASSSPGLAGEGEQFF
.	TRBV28	.	TRBJ2-7	TGTGCCAGCAGTACCCTCGGCGGGTTCTACGAGCAGTACTTC	CASSTLGGFYEQYF
.	TRBV7-2	.	TRBJ1-4	TGTGCCAGCAGCTCACCTCCGGGACAAAGGGTGTTTTTT	CASSSPPGQRVFF
.	TRBV6-1	.	TRBJ2-2	TGTGCCAGCAAGAATCGGACAACTACCGGGGAGCTGTTTTTT	CASKNRTTTGELFF
.	TRBV9	.	TRBJ2-1	TGTGCCAGCAGCGTAAACTATCGAGGCCTGAGCTCCTACAATGAGCAGTTCTTC	CASSVNYRGLSSYNEQFF
.	TRBV30	.	TRBJ1-5	TGTGCCTGGAGTGTCGGGAACCGTAATCAGCCCCAGCATTTT	CAWSVGNRNQPQHF
.	TRBV19	.	TRBJ2-7	TGTGCCAGTAGTATAGATACAGAGGGGGCCTACGAGCAGTACTTC	CASSIDTEGAYEQYF
.	TRBV28	.	TRBJ2-5	TGTGCCAGCAGTCTCGTTGCGCCCCAAGAGACCCAGTACTTC	CASSLVAPQETQYF
once	TRBV19	.	TRBJ2-1	TGTGCCAGTAGTAGTTATCCTCGGGACGGACTATACAATGAGCAGTTCTTC	CASSSYPRDGLYNEQFF
.	TRBV7-9	.	TRBJ2-3	TGTGCCAGCAGCGGCCGTTTGGGGGCTGACACAGATACGCAGTATTTT	CASSGRLGADTDTQYF
.	TRBV28	.	TRBJ1-5	TGTGCCAGCAGTCCTTCGGGGGTGACGGATCAGCCCCAGCATTTT	CASSPSGVTDQPQHF
.	TRBV6-5	.	TRBJ2-2	TGTGCCAGCAGAACCCCCGGACTTTCCGGGGAGCTGTTTTTT	CASRTPGLSGELFF
.	TRBV11-2	TRBD1	TRBJ2-7	TGTGCCAGCAGCTTATACACAGGGGGCGGGTACGAGCAGTACTTC	CASSLYTGGGYEQYF
.	TRBV7-9	TRBD1	TRBJ1-2	TGTGCCAGCAGCCCAAGGACAGGGGGCGAAGGCTACACCTTC	CASSPRTGGEGYTF
.	TRBV11-2	.	TRBJ2-1	TGTGCCAGCAGCCCAAATCGAGGATCTCTCTCCTACAATGAGCAGTTCTTC	CASSPNRGSLSYNEQFF
once	TRBV13	.	TRBJ1-1	TGTGCCAGCAGCCCGGGACGGCAGAACACTGAAGCTTTCTTT	CASSPGRQNTEAFF
.	TRBV27	.	TRBJ2-7	TGTGCCAGCCAAGTTGAGGAGGGCCCAAACCGGGAGCAGTACTTC	CASQVEEGPNREQYF
.	TRBV11-2	TRBD2	TRBJ2-3	TGTGCCAGCACCTTCGACGGGAGGACACGAACAGATACGCAGTATTTT	CASTFDGRTRTDTQYF
.	TRBV27	TRBD1	TRBJ1-2	TGTGCCAGCAGTTTTGGGACAGGGGGCGAGGGCTACACCTTC	CASSFGTGGEGYTF
.	TRBV19	TRBD2	TRBJ2-2	TGTGCTAGCCGAGACCCTAGCGGGAGTTTCTGGGAGCTGTTTTTT	CASRDPSGSFWELFF
.	TRBV7-9	.	TRBJ2-5	TGTGCCAGCAGTTCGGGACAGACGGGGGAGGAGACCCAGTACTTC	CASSSGQTGEETQYF
.	TRBV20-1	.	TRBJ2-7	TGCAGTGCTAGAGATCTGAGGGAGCAGTACTTC	CSARDLREQYF
once	TRBV7-9	.	TRBJ2-2	TGTGCCAGCAGCTCGACGGGAAACACCGGGGAGCTGTTTTTT	CASSSTGNTGELFF
.	TRBV28	.	TRBJ2-5	TGTGCCAGCAGGGGAATTGGTGAGACCCAGTACTTC	CASRGIGETQYF
.	TRBV27	TRBD1	TRBJ1-1	TGTGCCAGCAGTCACCGACAGGGGCTAAGTACTGAAGCTTTCTTT	CASSHRQGLSTEAFF
.	TRBV6-5	TRBD2	TRBJ2-1	TGTGCCAGCAGCATAGCGGGAGGGTCTTATGAGCAGTTCTTC	CASSIAGGSYEQFF
.	TRBV13	.	TRBJ1-1	TGTGCCAGCAGCCTTGGGACCGGGGGCACTGAAGCTTTCTTT	CASSLGTGGTEAFF
.	TRBV9	.	TRBJ1-3	TGTGCCAGCAGCGTAAACGCTGGAAACACCATATATTTT	CASSVNAGNTIYF
.	TRBV4-1	.	TRBJ2-5	TGCGCCAGCAGCCAAGATCGGCTAGCTCAGAACTTC	CASSQDRLAQNF
.	TRBV7-9	TRBD2	TRBJ2-7	TGTGCCAGCAGCTTATTGTCGCGCGGGCGGGAGGGCCCTGGCGAGCAGTACTTC	CASSLLSRGREGPGEQYF
.	TRBV13	.	TRBJ2-2	TGTGCCAGCAGCTCTGTCCAAAAGGCCGCCGGGGAGCTGTTTTTT	CASSSVQKAAGELFF
.	TRBV7-8	TRBD1	TRBJ1-1	TGTGCCAGCAGCTTTAACCAGGGGGCGTTAATGAACACTGAAGCTTTCTTT	CASSFNQGALMNTEAFF
.	TRBV4-1	.	TRBJ2-7	TGCGCCAGCAGCCCGCAGGCGGACTCCTACGAGCAGTACTTT	CASSPQADSYEQYF
.	TRBV7-9	TRBD2	TRBJ2-7	TGTGCCAGCAGCCGAGGACTAGCGGAGTCCTACGAGCAGTACTTC	CASSRGLAESYEQYF
.	TRBV7-2	.	TRBJ2-7	TGTGCCAGCAGCTTTTGGCCCGTTTACGAGCAGTACTTC	CASSFWPVYEQYF